A single sample is the source of the 15 T cell receptor beta chains below, sequenced in a study of blood T cells in healthy people across ages. A J-beta primer mix and a sample-barcoded 5' primer were used in a second PCR of roughly 6 to 12 cycles. TCRdb ran MiXCR on the 5' RACE reads and lists one entry per CDR3 protein. Of over 600,000 distinct CDR3 sequences listed, 46% are singletons. Sequenced: blood. The receptor set was obtained from an elderly man in good health.

This clonotype came up many times. V is TRBV7-9 and J is TRBJ2-3, with 7 bases fitting TRBD1. Germline CDR1 SEHNR, CDR2 FQNEAQ (reference sequence). The CDR3 is made up of 14 amino acids. Losses at the gene ends were 5 bases for V and 2 bases for J; bases not matched to a gene: 4. CDR3 DNA sequence: TGTGCCAGCAGCGTCGGACAGGTCACAGATACGCAGTATTTT. It yields the protein CASSVGQVTDTQYF. Drawing the rest from reference TRBV7-9 and TRBJ2-3, the complete variable domain is DTGVSQNPRHKITKRGQNVTFRCDPISEHNRLYWYRQTLGQGPEFLTYFQNEAQLEKSRLLSDRFSAERPKGSFSTLEIQRTEQGDSAMYLCASSVGQVTDTQYFGPGTRLTVL.

In this sample, this clonotype turned up a few times. The chain carries TRBV29-1 and TRBJ1-2; D might be TRBD1 (5 bases). V lost 6 bases and J 2 bases, leaving 10 bases between the germline ends. Germline V gives CDR1 SQVTM, CDR2 ANQGSEA. The length of the CDR3 is 12 residues. The DNA for the CDR3 is TGCAGCGTCGGCGGGGACAACTATGGCTACACCTTC. Translation gives CSVGGDNYGYTF.

CDR3 nucleotides: TGTGCCAGCAGCTCCGGGACAGGGTCAGATACGCAGTATTTT. Translated: CASSSGTGSDTQYF. The chain couples TRBV13 to TRBJ2-3, with TRBD1 matching over 9 bases. The ends lost 4 bases at V and 4 bases at J; junction bases unmatched: 3. The CDR3 spans 14 residues. CDR1 is PRHDT and CDR2 is FYEKMQ in the germline V gene (reference sequence).

The chain joins TRBV27 to TRBJ1-2; 7 nucleotides agree with TRBD1. The CDR3 has 17 amino acids. Germline V gene sequence: CDR1 MNHEY, CDR2 SMNVEV (reference sequence). Trimming at V came to 8 bases and at J to 1 base, leaving 16 bases not matched to a gene. The DNA of the CDR3 is TGTGCCAGCCCTTCTCGGGACAGTGGGGTCGGTAACTATGGCTACACCTTC. This sequence encodes CASPSRDSGVGNYGYTF.

The sample holds a few counts of this clonotype. The chain links TRBV7-2 to TRBJ2-3; TRBD1 matches 8 bases. V dropped 1 base and J dropped 4; count of bases not matched to a gene: 4. The germline V gene encodes CDR1 SGHTA and CDR2 FQGNSA. The CDR3 has 15 residues. CDR3 protein: CASSLVSGGADTQYF. CDR3 in DNA: TGTGCCAGCAGCTTAGTTTCAGGGGGCGCAGATACGCAGTATTTT.

This sequence joins TRBV6-6 and TRBJ2-1; D is unclear. The V and J ends lost 2 bases and 5 bases respectively, with 16 bases between them. Germline CDR1 and CDR2: MNHNY and SVGAGI (reference sequence). The CDR3 has 16 residues. The CDR3 coding sequence is TGTGCCAGCAGTTACCAGGACCCACCTACCCACAATGAGCAGTTCTTC. Translation: CASSYQDPPTHNEQFF.

As for this clonotype: The junction departs from germline at one end; a sequencing error may be responsible. The rearrangement uses TRBV4-2 and TRBJ1-2; 8 nucleotides agree with TRBD1. The CDR3 spans 14 residues. The germline gives CDR1 LGHNA, CDR2 YNFKEQ. The CDR3 region is CASSQATGGPGCTF. The CDR3 DNA sequence: TGTGCCAGCAGTCAAGCTACAGGGGGACCTGGCTGCACCTTC.

This clonotype was counted only a few times. The chain has TRBV29-1 and TRBJ1-2; D not resolved. V lost 1 base, J lost 0 bases, and 9 bases lay in between. Germline values: CDR1 SQVTM, CDR2 ANQGSEA. This CDR3 spans 14 amino acids. The CDR3 nucleotides are TGCAGCGTTGAAGGCACTGAAGCTAACTATGGCTACACCTTC. It encodes CSVEGTEANYGYTF.

V gene TRBV10-3 combines with J gene TRBJ2-5, with a weak D call TRBD1 (5 bases). Trimming removed 6 bases at V and 3 bases at J, with 11 bases between. The CDR3 is 13 residues long. The germline gives CDR1 ENHRY, CDR2 SYGVKD. CDR3 DNA: TGTGCCATCAGCACTGACAGAAAAGAGACCCAGTACTTC. Protein: CAISTDRKETQYF.

V usage is TRBV13 and J usage is TRBJ1-6; D not certain. With 2 bases removed from V and 12 bases from J, the gap between germline ends came to 8 bases. Per germline, CDR1 PRHDT and CDR2 FYEKMQ (reference sequence). The CDR3 is 12 residues long. The CDR3 nucleotides read TGTGCCAGCAGCTTAAGAGAAGAACCCCTCCACTTT. Residues: CASSLREEPLHF.

The gene calls are TRBV6-1 and TRBJ2-1, with 8 positions matching TRBD1. The CDR3 sequence is 14 residues long. From germline, CDR1 is MNHNS and CDR2 SASEGT. Unmatched junction bases numbered 7, after V lost 4 bases and J lost 8 bases. CDR3 amino acids: CASSGDRSFDEQFF. The CDR3 bases are TGTGCCAGCAGTGGGGACAGGAGTTTTGATGAGCAGTTCTTC.

This clonotype was observed a handful of times. This chain joins TRBV27 and TRBJ1-2; D unresolved. The CDR3 loop spans 13 amino acids. Germline V gene sequence: CDR1 MNHEY, CDR2 SMNVEV (reference sequence). The V end lost 5 bases, the J end lost 0 bases, and 7 bases lay between the germline ends. This chain's CDR3 is CASSAYANYGYTF. The DNA for the CDR3 is TGTGCCAGCAGTGCTTACGCTAACTATGGCTACACCTTC.

The CDR3 DNA follows: TGCAGCGTTGGTTACGGGAACACTGAAGCTTTCTTT. Its translation: CSVGYGNTEAFF. The chain has TRBV29-1 and TRBJ1-1; D is unclear. The V and J ends lost 4 bases and 1 base respectively, with 7 bases between them. The CDR3 runs 12 residues. Germline V lookup: CDR1 SQVTM, CDR2 ANQGSEA.

V and J are TRBV5-1 and TRBJ2-6; no reliable D call. V gave up 4 bases and J gave up 2 bases, with 10 bases separating them. From germline, CDR1 is SGHRS and CDR2 YFSETQ. The CDR3 consists of 15 residues. The CDR3 DNA sequence: TGCGCCAGCAGCCCCCAGCAGGCTGGGGCCAACGTCCTGACTTTC. Translation gives CASSPQQAGANVLTF.

The chain combines TRBV2 with TRBJ2-1; 7 bases fit TRBD2. The CDR3 length is 14 residues. Germline lookup yields CDR1 SNHLY and CDR2 FYNNEI. Germline trimming cut 6 bases from V and 3 bases from J; bases unmatched to any gene: 5. CDR3: CASRERDFYNEQFF. The CDR3 DNA reads TGTGCCAGCAGGGAGCGGGACTTCTACAATGAGCAGTTCTTC.